This paragraph reports one T cell receptor (beta chain). The antigen remains unidentified. The source of the sample is a study of monozygotic twins with inflammatory bowel disease. Study-level results: Healthy co-twins, by inverse Simpson, had higher TCRbeta diversity than their siblings with IBD. Relative to healthy twins, IBD patients had fewer clonotypes in common with others, a gap that was especially apparent with disease activity.

The UMIs carried a 6-nucleotide sample barcode, and they were added by template switching. No DNA is given; TCRdb re-called the 5' RACE reads and lists each CDR3 protein once. This table holds over 110,000 distinct CDR3 sequences. The template was total RNA from whole blood, with no T cell sorting. In germline, CDR1 is DFQATT, CDR2 SNEGSKA (reference sequence). The CDR3 runs 14 residues. The V call is TRBV20-1, the J call TRBJ2-1; TCRdb selects TRBD2, and the lack of DNA leaves this call unchecked. This TCR was sampled from a human donor with ulcerative colitis or Crohn's disease, or a healthy co-twin of an affected twin (not recorded which). Sequenced input: blood. This chain's CDR3 is CSALAGGSDNEQFF.